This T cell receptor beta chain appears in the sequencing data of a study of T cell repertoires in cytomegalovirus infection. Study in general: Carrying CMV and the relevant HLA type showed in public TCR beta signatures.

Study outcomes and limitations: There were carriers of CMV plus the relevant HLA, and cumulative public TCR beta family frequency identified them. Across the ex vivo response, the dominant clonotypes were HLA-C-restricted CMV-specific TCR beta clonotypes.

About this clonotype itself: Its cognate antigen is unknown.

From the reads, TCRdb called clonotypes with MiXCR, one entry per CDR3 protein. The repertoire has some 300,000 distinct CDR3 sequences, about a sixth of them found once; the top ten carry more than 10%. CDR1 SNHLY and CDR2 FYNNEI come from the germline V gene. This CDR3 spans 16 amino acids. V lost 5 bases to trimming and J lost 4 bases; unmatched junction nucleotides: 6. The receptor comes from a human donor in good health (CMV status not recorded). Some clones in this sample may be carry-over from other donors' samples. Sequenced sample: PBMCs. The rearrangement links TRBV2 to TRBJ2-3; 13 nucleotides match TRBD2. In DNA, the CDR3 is TGTGCCAGCAGTTCTCCCGGACTAGCGGGGGCAGATACGCAGTATTTT. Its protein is CASSSPGLAGADTQYF. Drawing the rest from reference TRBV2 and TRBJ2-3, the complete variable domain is EPEVTQTPSHQVTQMGQEVILRCVPISNHLYFYWYRQILGQKVEFLVSFYNNEISEKSEIFDDQFSVERPDGSNFTLKIRSTKLEDSAMYFCASSSPGLAGADTQYFGPGTRLTVL.